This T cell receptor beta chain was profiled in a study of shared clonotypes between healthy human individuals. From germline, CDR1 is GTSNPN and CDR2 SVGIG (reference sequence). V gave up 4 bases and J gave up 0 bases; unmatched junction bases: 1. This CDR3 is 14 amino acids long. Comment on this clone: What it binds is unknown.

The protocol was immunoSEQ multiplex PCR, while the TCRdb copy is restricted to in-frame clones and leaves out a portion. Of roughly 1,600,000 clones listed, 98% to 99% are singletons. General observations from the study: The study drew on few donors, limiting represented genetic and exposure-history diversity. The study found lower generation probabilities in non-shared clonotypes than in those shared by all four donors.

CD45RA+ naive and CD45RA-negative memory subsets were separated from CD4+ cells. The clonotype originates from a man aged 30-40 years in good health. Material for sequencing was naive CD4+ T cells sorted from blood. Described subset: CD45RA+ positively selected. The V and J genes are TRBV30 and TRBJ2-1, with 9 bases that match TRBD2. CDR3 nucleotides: TGTGCCTGGACTAGCGGGAACTCCTACAATGAGCAGTTCTTC. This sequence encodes CAWTSGNSYNEQFF.